These 2 T cell receptor beta chains share one sample of origin, sequenced in a study of regulatory T cells in long-lasting Graves disease. Time point reported: newly diagnosed GD, antithyroid drugs for less than 3 months. PBMC-derived RNA was used for the TCR library. Building the TCR beta libraries relied on iRepertoire HTBI primers, and CDR3 regions underwent Arm-PCR. TCRdb passed the multiplex PCR reads through MiXCR, listing each CDR3 protein once. The data hold roughly 260,000 distinct CDR3 sequences, with around 19% observed a single time. The data also belong to a second study, concerning T cells in Graves' hyperthyroidism and ophthalmopathy.

This specimen was peripheral blood mononuclear cells (PBMCs), taken at new diagnosis, from a patient treated with antithyroid drugs. The receptor set was obtained from a woman aged 25 to 45 with Graves disease.

This clonotype was observed many times. The rearrangement links TRBV19 to TRBJ2-7; D is unresolved. V was trimmed by 3 bases and J by 1 base, leaving 10 bases between them. This CDR3 has 14 amino acids. Germline V gene data show CDR1 as LNHDA and CDR2 as SQIVND (reference sequence). CDR3 sequence (DNA): TGTGCCAGTAGTATTTCGCACGGTTCCTACGAGCAGTACTTC. It yields the protein CASSISHGSYEQYF.

This clonotype has a count of ten or more. The J gene is TRBJ1-2, the V gene TRBV3-1; D is uncertain. Trimming pared 2 bases from V and 4 bases from J, leaving 8 bases between. CDR1 and CDR2 (germline): LGHDT, YNNKEL (reference sequence). The CDR3 is made up of 13 amino acids. The CDR3 is CASSQRTFYGYTF. The CDR3 bases are TGTGCCAGCAGCCAACGGACGTTCTATGGCTACACCTTC.